This T cell receptor (beta chain) was sequenced for a study of shared clonotypes between healthy human individuals. CDR3 size: 15 residues. The germline CDR1 and CDR2 sequences are SEHNR and FQNEAQ (reference sequence). J gave up 4 bases and V 5 bases, and 5 bases lay outside the gene matches. CD8 cells regarded as naive lacked CD45RO, were positively chosen for CCR7, and omitted terminally differentiated effector memory CD45RA+ cells. A remark on this clone: Its antigen is not identified.

Study-wide results and limits: The study's rarefaction showed incomplete sorted-subset sequencing despite large depth.

Using immunoSEQ multiplex PCR, the repertoire was profiled, and TCRdb retains in-frame clones only, with some absent. Of some 2 million clones listed, approximately 94% were seen once; the top ten hold about 1.1%. This chain links TRBV7-9 with TRBJ2-1, with 10 nucleotides matching TRBD2. The TCR was taken from a man aged 18 to 30 in good health. Source material: naive CD8+ T cells sorted from blood. The CDR3 protein is CASSPPAGGYNEQFF. CDR3 sequence (DNA): TGTGCCAGCAGCCCACCAGCGGGGGGGTACAATGAGCAGTTCTTC. The full variable domain, completed using reference TRBV7-9 and TRBJ2-1, is DTGVSQNPRHKITKRGQNVTFRCDPISEHNRLYWYRQTLGQGPEFLTYFQNEAQLEKSRLLSDRFSAERPKGSFSTLEIQRTEQGDSAMYLCASSPPAGGYNEQFFGPGTRLTVL.